The 3 T cell receptor beta chains reported below all come from one sample, sequenced in a study of cytomegalovirus exposure and HLA in healthy donors. Primers: 60 Vbeta forward and 13 Jbeta reverse. Here immunoSEQ multiplex PCR was the method, and the copy in TCRdb shows in-frame clones only, minus some. The sample contains about 190,000 clones, 80% to 90% of which appear only once. The material sequenced was PBMCs. The receptors were sampled from a woman aged 25 to 39 in good health and CMV-seronegative.

The rearrangement uses TRBV5-1 and TRBJ2-7; TRBD2 might be the D (5 bases). Trimming left V 0 bases short and J 7 bases short, with 14 bases between. This CDR3 has 14 amino acids. From germline, CDR1 is SGHRS and CDR2 YFSETQ. CDR3 DNA: TGCGCCAGCAGCTTGGAGGCGAGCGGAGGTGAGCAGTACTTC. This gives the protein CASSLEASGGEQYF.

The chain has TRBV7-3 and TRBJ1-1; a weak D match, TRBD1 (6 bases). V was trimmed by 8 bases and J by 4 bases, leaving 14 bases between them. The V gene's germline CDR1 is SGHTA and CDR2 FQGTGA. The CDR3 runs to 13 residues. CDR3 in amino acids: CASPPQGFTEAFF. The CDR3 coding sequence is TGTGCCAGCCCCCCACAGGGCTTCACTGAAGCTTTCTTT.

This clone has only a few counts. The chain combines TRBV27 with TRBJ2-7, with 8 nucleotides matching TRBD2. CDR3 size: 17 residues. Trimming cost V 0 bases and J 6 bases; bases outside gene matches: 13. Germline CDR1 and CDR2: MNHEY and SMNVEV (reference sequence). In DNA form, the CDR3 reads TGTGCCAGCAGTTTATCGACCCGAGGCGGGAGGACCGGCGAGCAGTACTTC. Its translation: CASSLSTRGGRTGEQYF.